The 20 T cell receptor beta chains reported below all come from one sample, sequenced in a study of blood T cell repertoires in COVID-19. Assay: immunoSEQ multiplex PCR; the TCRdb copy retains only in-frame clones and omits some. The sample carries just under 350,000 clones, roughly 86% recorded once. The sequenced sample was peripheral blood. Receptors were obtained from a woman in her 70s with COVID-19, enrolled during active disease.

The chain has TRBV4-1 and TRBJ2-7; D possibly corresponds to TRBD1 (5 bases). V gave up 0 bases and J gave up 2 bases, with 11 bases separating them. The germline V gene encodes CDR1 MGHRA and CDR2 YSYEKL. This CDR3 has 15 amino acids. The CDR3 is CASSQDGRAPYEQYF. The CDR3, as DNA: TGCGCCAGCAGCCAAGATGGCAGGGCCCCCTACGAGCAGTACTTC.

This chain links TRBV11-3 with TRBJ2-5; 9 bases match TRBD1. This CDR3 comprises 13 residues. CDR1 SGHNT and CDR2 YENEEA come from the germline V gene. With V trimmed by 4 bases and J by 5 bases, 2 bases remained unmatched. DNA for the CDR3: TGTGCCAGCAGCTCCGGACAGGGGGAGACCCAGTACTTC. This translates into CASSSGQGETQYF.

This clone has just a few counts. The chain has TRBV4-1 and TRBJ1-4, with a possible D match to TRBD1 (5 bases). Germline V gene sequence: CDR1 MGHRA, CDR2 YSYEKL. V dropped 2 bases and J dropped 5 bases, with 12 bases sitting between them. CDR3 size: 15 residues. The CDR3 sequence is CASSQFGGLNEKLFF. The CDR3 DNA is TGCGCCAGCAGCCAATTCGGGGGTCTCAATGAAAAACTGTTTTTT.

The chain couples TRBV9 to TRBJ1-2; D is undetermined. Trimming left V 3 bases short and J 4 bases short, with 7 bases between. Per the germline V gene, CDR1 is SGDLS and CDR2 is YYNGEE. The CDR3 totals 12 residues. The CDR3, as DNA: TGTGCCAGCAGCGACGAGATCTATGGCTACACCTTC. Its translation: CASSDEIYGYTF.

Only a few counts were recorded for this clone. The V gene is TRBV29-1, the J gene TRBJ1-2; D unresolved. Germline V gene lookup returns CDR1 SQVTM and CDR2 ANQGSEA. This CDR3 comprises 15 residues. V dropped 1 base and J dropped 4 bases, with 16 bases sitting between them. The DNA for the CDR3 is TGCAGCGTTGAAGCGGGGTCTTCCCGAGGCTATGGCTACACCTTC. Its protein is CSVEAGSSRGYGYTF.

V is TRBV19 and J is TRBJ1-6, with D possibly matching TRBD1 (5 bases). Trimming removed 5 bases from V and 5 bases from J, with 10 bases in between. CDR1 LNHDA and CDR2 SQIVND come from the germline V gene (reference sequence). This CDR3 contains 14 residues. The CDR3 sequence: CASSGGNHNSPLHF. The CDR3 DNA follows: TGTGCCAGTAGTGGGGGGAATCATAATTCACCCCTCCACTTT.

V and J are TRBV30 and TRBJ2-5; maybe TRBD1 (5 bases). Trimming left V 0 bases short and J 5 bases short, with 13 bases between. The CDR3 extends over 14 amino acids. The germline gives CDR1 GTSNPN, CDR2 SVGIG (reference sequence). CDR3 sequence (DNA): TGTGCCTGGAGTGTGGGGCTAAGTAGGGAGACCCAGTACTTC. Translation gives CAWSVGLSRETQYF.

This chain links TRBV5-1 with TRBJ2-7, with 8 bases aligning to TRBD1. In germline, CDR1 is SGHRS, CDR2 YFSETQ. V shed 4 bases, J shed 5 bases, and the junction held 11 bases outside the gene matches. This CDR3 is built from 15 residues. The CDR3: CASSTRQGKEDEQYF. The DNA for the CDR3 is TGCGCCAGCAGCACCCGACAGGGGAAGGAGGACGAGCAGTACTTC.

V gene TRBV10-3 combines with J gene TRBJ1-4; D is possibly TRBD1 (5 bases). This CDR3 is built from 13 residues. Per the germline V gene, CDR1 is ENHRY and CDR2 is SYGVKD. V lost 2 bases to trimming and J lost 11 bases, with 12 bases between them. The CDR3 reads CAISETTGAKLFF. CDR3 bases: TGTGCCATCAGTGAGACAACAGGCGCTAAACTGTTTTTT.

The chain has TRBV4-3 and TRBJ2-7; TRBD2 matches 11 bases. CDR1 is LGHNA, CDR2 YSLEER, per germline. J gave up 6 bases and V 5 bases, and 12 bases lay outside the gene matches. The length of the CDR3 is 16 residues. CDR3 sequence reads: CASSVGIAGGSLEQYF. CDR3 in DNA: TGCGCCAGCAGCGTCGGAATAGCGGGGGGGTCTCTCGAGCAGTACTTC.

This clone was counted a few times. The chain uses TRBV9 and TRBJ1-2, with 7 bases identical to TRBD1. The J segment lost 3 bases and the V segment lost 0 bases, leaving 5 bases of the junction unmatched. CDR3 length equals 15 residues. The germline CDR1 and CDR2 sequences are SGDLS and YYNGEE. CDR3 DNA: TGTGCCAGCAGCGTAGCAGGGACAGCCTACTATGGCTACACCTTC. This translates into CASSVAGTAYYGYTF.

The chain links TRBV6-5 to TRBJ2-1; TRBD2 might be the D (6 bases). The length of the CDR3 is 15 residues. V was cut by 2 bases and J by 0 bases, with 8 bases left in between. Looked up from germline, CDR1 is MNHEY and CDR2 is SVGAGI. In DNA form, the CDR3 reads TGTGCCAGCAGTTACGGGGGACTCTCCTACAATGAGCAGTTCTTC. It translates to CASSYGGLSYNEQFF.

The J gene is TRBJ2-7, the V gene TRBV2; 9 bases are shared with TRBD2. Germline CDR1 reads SNHLY; CDR2 reads FYNNEI. This CDR3 comprises 17 residues. The V segment lost 2 bases and the J segment 7 bases; nucleotides outside the gene matches: 15. This chain's CDR3 is CASSESKQFAGGQEQYF. CDR3 coding DNA: TGTGCCAGCAGTGAATCAAAACAGTTCGCGGGGGGGCAGGAGCAGTACTTC.

The rearrangement joins TRBV7-9 to TRBJ2-3; TRBD2 is a possible D gene (5 bases). The ends were cut back, 5 bases at V and 2 bases at J, with 11 bases in the middle. The germline gives CDR1 SEHNR, CDR2 FQNEAQ (reference sequence). This CDR3 spans 14 amino acids. CDR3 bases: TGTGCCAGCAGCCCCGACTACCTCACAGATACGCAGTATTTT. It is translated as CASSPDYLTDTQYF.

V gene TRBV20-1 combines with J gene TRBJ2-7, with TRBD2 matching 7 bases. The V and J ends lost 3 bases and 2 bases, in that order; junction bases with no gene match: 10. CDR3 length equals 15 residues. From germline, CDR1 is DFQATT and CDR2 SNEGSKA (reference sequence). The CDR3 DNA reads as TGCAGTGCTAGTAGTTTGGGGACTACCCCCTACGAGCAGTACTTC. It encodes CSASSLGTTPYEQYF.

Concerning this clone itself: Other nucleotide sequences from this sample produce the same CDR3. DNA of the CDR3: TGTGCCAGCCGGGGTACGGGAAACACCATATATTTT. Translation: CASRGTGNTIYF. This chain joins TRBV12-3 or TRBV12-4 and TRBJ1-3; no clear D gene. Between the trimmed V and J ends, which lost 8 bases and 4 bases, there was a span of 9 bases. The CDR3 contains 12 residues.

The chain combines TRBV4-1 with TRBJ2-2; TRBD2 matches at 11 bases. The CDR3 has 17 residues. Germline CDR1 and CDR2: MGHRA and YSYEKL. The junction had 4 bases not matched to a gene; V was cut back by 3 bases and J by 1 base. DNA of the CDR3: TGCGCCAGCAGCCATCCTACTAGCGGGAGGAACACCGGGGAGCTGTTTTTT. Its protein product is CASSHPTSGRNTGELFF.

The chain employs TRBV7-6 and TRBJ2-7; 11 nucleotides match TRBD2. Unmatched junction bases numbered 8, after V lost 5 bases and J lost 5 bases. The CDR3 has 15 residues. Per germline, CDR1 SGHVS and CDR2 FNYEAQ. CDR3 amino acids: CASSRTSGFLNEQYF. In nucleotides, the CDR3 is TGTGCCAGCAGCCGGACTAGCGGGTTCCTGAACGAGCAGTACTTC.

The chain couples TRBV10-1 to TRBJ2-2; TRBD2 might be the D (6 bases). The CDR3 sequence is 18 residues long. The germline V gene has CDR1 WNHNN and CDR2 SYGVQD (reference sequence). V gave up 3 bases and J gave up 1 base, with 18 bases separating them. CDR3 sequence: CASSDIFPGLLNTGELFF. CDR3 bases: TGCGCCAGCAGTGACATTTTCCCGGGACTTCTGAACACCGGGGAGCTGTTTTTT.

V usage is TRBV18 and J usage is TRBJ2-1; 8 positions agree with TRBD1. The CDR3 runs 15 residues. The trim removed 3 bases at V and 6 bases at J, leaving 7 bases unmatched. Germline values: CDR1 KGHSH, CDR2 LQKENI. The CDR3 DNA follows: TGTGCCAGCTCACCGGTCGGACAGGGTGGCAATGAGCAGTTCTTC. Protein sequence: CASSPVGQGGNEQFF. The full variable domain, with the rest looked up from reference TRBV18 and TRBJ2-1, is NAGVMQNPRHLVRRRGQEARLRCSPMKGHSHVYWYRQLPEEGLKFMVYLQKENIIDESGMPKERFSAEFPKEGPSILRIQQVVRGDSAAYFCASSPVGQGGNEQFFGPGTRLTVL.